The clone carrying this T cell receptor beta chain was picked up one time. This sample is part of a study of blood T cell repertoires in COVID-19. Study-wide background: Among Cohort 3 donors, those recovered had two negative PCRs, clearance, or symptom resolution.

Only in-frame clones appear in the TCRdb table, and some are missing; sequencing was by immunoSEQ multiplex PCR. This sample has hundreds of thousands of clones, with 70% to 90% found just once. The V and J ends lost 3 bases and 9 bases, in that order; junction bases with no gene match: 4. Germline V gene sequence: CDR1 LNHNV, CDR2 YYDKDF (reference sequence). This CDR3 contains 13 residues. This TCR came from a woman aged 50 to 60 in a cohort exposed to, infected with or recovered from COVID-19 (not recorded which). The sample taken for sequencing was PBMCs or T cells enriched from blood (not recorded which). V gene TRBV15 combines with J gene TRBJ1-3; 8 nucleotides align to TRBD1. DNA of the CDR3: TGTGCCACCAGCAGGGACAGGGCCGGCACCATATATTTT. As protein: CATSRDRAGTIYF.